This entry describes one T cell receptor beta chain. This receptor's antigen is unknown. No per-base quality is available; no much larger clone lies one base away. This entry is derived from a study of cytomegalovirus exposure and HLA in healthy donors (TCRdb year 2017). In terms of the full investigation: According to a later analysis, one platform produced both the 110 or so validation repertoires and the roughly 640 repertoires of the first cohort. The aim of the study was to test whether cataloging public T cell receptors could identify signatures of past pathogen exposure. A separate validation cohort of some 130 different subjects was used in addition to the roughly 720-subject first cohort. High-throughput TCR immunosequencing, statistical association of individual TCRs with disease status, and machine learning were combined to predict cytomegalovirus infection status. General findings and caveats noted by the study authors: A later analysis had no HLA typing for the validation cohort, so co-occurrence there was scored across all 110 or so repertoires. The study listed 164 TCR beta chains as associated with cytomegalovirus. Of the cluster scores, 90% to 95% were above 0 in a later analysis, which found that TCRs clustered in the first cohort also tended to co-occur in the 130 or so validation repertoires. Most TCR sequences were observed very rarely across donors, whereas some public TCRs were present in many individuals. In vitro tests confirmed that a few of the cytomegalovirus-associated TCR beta chains recognize cytomegalovirus antigens. It was suggested by the authors that the approach could potentially be generalized to other disease states and immunological phenotypes. The classifier was reported to diagnose cytomegalovirus status with high specificity and sensitivity in both the original and validation cohorts.

Separate from the roughly 700-subject first cohort, the validation cohort of about 130 subjects was the group to which the donors belonged. CDR1 is given as SGHRS and CDR2 as YFSETQ, both from the germline V gene. The CDR3 spans 15 residues, from the cysteine through the phenylalanine. Only the CDR3 DNA is retained, 45 bases long and in frame from the first base. V lost 2 bases and J lost 3 bases, and the count of bases not matched to a germline gene is 3. The method behind the library was the immunoSEQ multiplex PCR assay. Regarding the original processing steps: A statistical classification framework was built for diagnosing cytomegalovirus status from the catalog of TCR beta chain sequences. The immuneACCESS repertoire file appears here via TCRdb, limited to in-frame rearrangements. These files lack a portion of the clones; in checked studies, under half of the deficit traces to unresolved V genes, and the cause of the others is not known. V and J calls and clone size are given by that table; D and trimming were obtained from the DNA. The sample profile shows about 200,000 clones; 88% of them were found once. 2.5% to 3.5% of the sample lies in the top ten.

The source material was PBMCs. The chain is assembled from TRBV5-1 and TRBJ2-5; the junction holds 11 bases that match TRBD2. The clonotype was recovered from a woman aged 18 to 35 in good health and CMV-seronegative. The CDR3 reads as follows: CASSFTSGREETQYF. In nucleotide form, the sequence is TGCGCCAGCAGCTTTACTAGCGGGAGAGAAGAGACCCAGTACTTC.